The 8 T cell receptor beta chains listed next were all sequenced from one sample in a study of CD8+ T cells in alopecia areata. Treatment specified: oral pan-JAK inhibitor, 5-10 mg twice daily. Extraction of RNA preceded its reverse transcription into cDNA, which served as the sequencing template. Only in-frame clones appear in the TCRdb table, and some are missing; sequencing was by immunoSEQ multiplex PCR. The data contain a few hundred thousand clones, under 40% of them singletons. The sample here was CD4+ T cells sorted from blood, taken at approximately week 30, from a patient treated with tofacitinib. Receptors originate from a human donor with alopecia areata.

This chain uses TRBV5-1 with TRBJ2-1; D remains unclear. Trimming stripped 0 bases from V and 6 bases from J, with 7 bases between. Germline V CDR1 and CDR2: SGHRS, YFSETQ. This CDR3 contains 13 residues. The CDR3 DNA is TGCGCCAGCAGCTTGGATACTACCAATGAGCAGTTCTTC. Its protein product is CASSLDTTNEQFF.

The CDR3 here is CASSLKSGNNQPQHF. DNA of the CDR3: TGTGCCAGCAGTTTAAAGTCCGGGAACAATCAGCCCCAGCATTTT. The chain employs TRBV27 and TRBJ1-5, with D uncertain. Germline-derived CDR1 and CDR2 are MNHEY and SMNVEV (reference sequence). This CDR3 contains 15 residues. Trimming shortened V by 2 bases and J by 3 bases, and 11 bases separated the two germline ends.

A few counts support this clone. The J gene is TRBJ2-7, the V gene TRBV7-9; 11 positions match TRBD2. V lost 8 bases and J lost 4; bases outside the gene matches: 4. In germline, CDR1 is SEHNR, CDR2 FQNEAQ (reference sequence). There are 13 residues in the CDR3. The CDR3 DNA is TGTGCCAGCGGCCTAGCGGGAGGTTACGAGCAGTACTTC. Translation: CASGLAGGYEQYF.

This clone was counted a few times. V usage is TRBV29-1 and J usage is TRBJ1-2; D call uncertain. This CDR3 spans 12 amino acids. Germline CDR1 reads SQVTM; CDR2 reads ANQGSEA. V was shortened by 6 bases and J by 8 bases, with 16 bases between the two germline ends. CDR3 amino acids: CSVQNTPWGYTF. In nucleotides, the CDR3 is TGCAGCGTCCAGAACACCCCATGGGGCTACACCTTC.

This clone was seen a handful of times. CDR3 protein: CASSLVGGYYEQYF. Here the CDR3 DNA reads TGCGCCAGCAGCTTGGTAGGCGGCTACTACGAGCAGTACTTC. This chain links TRBV5-1 with TRBJ2-7, with D unresolved. Deletions cut 0 bases from V and 3 bases from J, with 10 bases between. The CDR3 sequence is 14 residues long. Germline V CDR1 and CDR2: SGHRS, YFSETQ.

This chain joins TRBV14 and TRBJ2-7; 9 positions match TRBD1. The CDR3 runs 14 residues. V lost 6 bases to trimming and J lost 2 bases; unmatched junction nucleotides: 5. Germline CDR1 and CDR2: SGHDN and FVKESK. CDR3 nucleotide sequence: TGTGCCAGCAGTCGGGACAGGGTACCCTACGAGCAGTACTTC. Its translation: CASSRDRVPYEQYF.

The chain has TRBV27 and TRBJ2-3, with 8 positions matching TRBD2. CDR3 length: 13 amino acids. Germline CDR1 reads MNHEY; CDR2 reads SMNVEV (reference sequence). Trimming took 5 bases from V and 5 from J; bases not matched to a gene: 3. The CDR3: CASSPGGRDTQYF. The CDR3 DNA follows: TGTGCCAGCAGTCCGGGGGGGAGAGATACGCAGTATTTT.

This clone was seen a few times. The chain joins TRBV7-9 to TRBJ1-1; 7 bases are a match to TRBD1. Per germline, CDR1 SEHNR and CDR2 FQNEAQ (reference sequence). The CDR3 spans 13 residues. The V gene end was trimmed by 5 bases and the J gene end by 4 bases; junction bases not matched to a gene: 4. The CDR3 DNA reads TGTGCCAGCAGCCAACAGGGGAGCACTGAAGCTTTCTTT. This sequence encodes CASSQQGSTEAFF.